This T cell receptor (beta chain) is drawn from a study of blood T cell repertoires in COVID-19 (dated by TCRdb to the early 2020s). In terms of the full investigation: The collaborator samples originated in the United States, Italy and Spain and spanned the acute and convalescent phases of COVID-19. The prospective study material was composed of cDNA or gDNA derived from T cells, B-cell-depleted T cells, or PBMCs. Deeply sampled blood TCRbeta repertoires from subjects exposed to, actively infected with, or recovered from COVID-19 were included in the dataset. The repertoires were released in a freely available public database meant as a resource for research on the immune response to SARS-CoV-2. The samples were drawn from the first 160 participants of the ongoing ImmuneRACE study and from over 950 subjects provided by 6 global collaborators. A de-identified subject ID, COVID-19 status, age in years and sex were almost always included in the sample metadata. Where available, HLA class I and class II types were taken from metadata supplied by the sample provider and were not determined by assay-based typing. What the research found in general, with its limitations: The quantity of clinical and demographic metadata differed by source and by participant and was supplied without curation.

From its cysteine to its phenylalanine, the CDR3 spans 20 amino acids. Only CDR3 DNA is held: 60 bases, read in frame from base 1. V is cut back by 7 bases and J by 4 bases, with 26 bases in the junction unmatched. CDR1 is given as SGHNT and CDR2 as YENEEA, both from the germline V gene. Points on this clone: Its antigen target is currently unknown. Qualities for individual bases were not recorded, and no much larger clone is one base off.

The collaborating institutions used their own protocols to collect whole blood in K2EDTA tubes. For TCRbeta analysis, collaborator samples were shipped as frozen whole blood, as isolated PBMCs, or as DNA extracted from either sample type. The immunoSEQ Assay, a bias-controlled multiplex PCR, was used to amplify TCRbeta CDR3 regions from genomic DNA. The original pipeline was this. The number of nucleated cells in each sample was estimated from the amplification of reference gene primers within the assay. To quantify the absolute abundance of each unique TCRbeta CDR3 rearrangement, sequence reads were collapsed and filtered. Productive Simpson clonality was computed per sample as the square root of Simpson's diversity index over productive rearrangements. The clones in this table, taken by TCRdb from immuneACCESS, are in-frame only. Not every clone is retained; where verified, under half of the shortfall comes from an unresolved V gene, and the cause of the rest is unknown. V, J and clone size were drawn from that table, and D and trimming were deduced from the DNA. The sample includes roughly 300,000 clones, with roughly 82% observed a single time. The biggest ten clones account for around 1.5% of the sample.

The origin of this receptor is a woman between 45 and 60 years old with acute or convalescent COVID-19. The receptor chain draws on TRBV11-3 and TRBJ1-1; 8 bases in between match TRBD1. The sequenced material came from peripheral blood. Here is the DNA: TGTGCCAGCACTAATAACACCCCGTGGCAGGGGGCTTATGGAAGCACTGAAGCTTTCTTT. The resulting protein is CASTNNTPWQGAYGSTEAFF.